The clone carrying this T cell receptor (beta chain) was detected only a few times. The record originates from a study of blood T cell repertoires in COVID-19. V lost 1 base, J lost 7 bases, and 3 bases stayed unmatched. CDR3 size: 13 residues. The germline V gene has CDR1 SEHNR and CDR2 FQNEAQ (reference sequence). Authors' processing steps: Estimation of nucleated cell counts was performed using reference gene primer amplification. Assay used: immunoSEQ multiplex PCR; TCRdb lists only in-frame clones, some missing. V and J calls and clone size are those listed in that table; D and trimming were worked out from the DNA. This table has approximately 240,000 clones, 80% to 90% appearing once.

This TCR was sampled from a woman older than 75 with active or convalescent COVID-19. Source material: peripheral blood. The V call is TRBV7-9, the J call TRBJ1-2; 7 bases agree with TRBD1. This chain's CDR3 is CASSLEGAGGYTF. The CDR3, as DNA: TGTGCCAGCAGCTTAGAGGGGGCAGGTGGCTACACCTTC.